This T cell receptor (beta chain) was captured in a study of early T cells in non-severe SARS-CoV-2 infection. This clonotype was counted many times. This CDR3 spans 15 amino acids. Germline V gene lookup returns CDR1 SGHNT and CDR2 YENEEA. V dropped 5 bases and J dropped 8 bases, with 19 bases sitting between them. TCRdb reprocessed the 5' RACE reads with MiXCR, giving one entry per CDR3 protein. This sample yields approximately 89,000 distinct CDR3 sequences, of which more than 12% are seen a single time; roughly 3% belongs to the top ten. The chain joins TRBV11-3 to TRBJ2-1; D possibly matches TRBD1 or TRBD2 (6 bases each). The specimen sequenced was whole blood. This sequence originates from an adult who was a healthcare worker with PCR-confirmed SARS-CoV-2 infection or an uninfected control (not recorded which). The CDR3 bases are TGTGCCAGCAGCGTTAGCGGTGCCAGGGGCCATGAGCAGTTCTTC. Protein product: CASSVSGARGHEQFF. The variable domain in full, with the rest retrieved from reference TRBV11-3 and TRBJ2-1, is EAGVVQSPRYKIIEKKQPVAFWCNPISGHNTLYWYLQNLGQGPELLIRYENEEAVDDSQLPKDRFSAERLKGVDSTLKIQPAELGDSAVYLCASSVSGARGHEQFFGPGTRLTVL.